The 14 T cell receptor beta chains listed next were all sequenced from one sample in a study of cytomegalovirus exposure and HLA in healthy donors. The PCR employed 60 Vbeta primers together with 13 Jbeta primers. TCRdb's table, derived via immunoSEQ multiplex PCR, lists solely in-frame clones and lacks some. The sample holds some 150,000 clones, around three quarters seen once. Sample: PBMCs. All receptors come from a man aged 30 to 45 in good health and CMV-seropositive.

Only a few counts were recorded for this clone. The rearrangement uses TRBV7-3 and TRBJ2-7; the D is unclear. V lost 4 bases, J lost 7 bases, and 20 bases lay in between. The germline V gene encodes CDR1 SGHTA and CDR2 FQGTGA. The CDR3 consists of 15 residues. CDR3 bases: TGTGCCAGCAGCTACAATGGGCCTTTCGACCATGAGCAGTACTTC. Translating it yields CASSYNGPFDHEQYF. Variable domain in full (rest from reference TRBV7-3 and TRBJ2-7): GAGVSQTPSNKVTEKGKYVELRCDPISGHTALYWYRQSLGQGPEFLIYFQGTGAADDSGLPNDRFFAVRPEGSVSTLKIQRTERGDSAVYLCASSYNGPFDHEQYFGPGTRLTVT.

The chain recombines TRBV28 with TRBJ2-5; a weak D match, TRBD1 (5 bases). The V end lost 3 bases, the J end lost 3 bases, and 8 bases lay between the germline ends. The CDR3 runs to 13 residues. CDR1 and CDR2 from the germline V gene are MDHEN and SYDVKM. The CDR3 bases are TGTGCCAGCAGTTTGTACAGGAAAGAGACCCAGTACTTC. It specifies CASSLYRKETQYF.

This clone appeared once. The V and J genes are TRBV2 and TRBJ1-1; D possibly corresponds to TRBD1 (5 bases). The CDR3 contains 15 residues. The ends were cut back, 6 bases at V and 1 base at J, with 15 bases in the middle. Germline V lookup: CDR1 SNHLY, CDR2 FYNNEI. CDR3 loop: CASRIDGGGNTEAFF. DNA for the CDR3: TGTGCCAGCAGAATCGACGGGGGAGGGAACACTGAAGCTTTCTTT.

The V gene is TRBV19, the J gene TRBJ2-7; TRBD2 is a possible D gene (7 bases). CDR1 LNHDA and CDR2 SQIVND come from the germline V gene (reference sequence). Trimming took 3 bases from V and 4 from J, leaving 16 bases between them. The CDR3 sequence is 15 residues long. The DNA of the CDR3 is TGTGCCAGTAGTATGGCCCGGGGGGCCGGGTACGAGCAGTACTTC. Its protein product is CASSMARGAGYEQYF.

This chain joins TRBV2 and TRBJ2-3; 9 nucleotides align to TRBD2. CDR3 length: 14 amino acids. After removal of 4 bases from V and 3 bases from J, the junction contained 2 bases not matched to a gene. Germline V gene lookup returns CDR1 SNHLY and CDR2 FYNNEI. The CDR3 DNA follows: TGTGCCAGCAGTGGCAGCGGGGGGACAGATACGCAGTATTTT. The encoded protein is CASSGSGGTDTQYF.

The V gene is TRBV28, the J gene TRBJ2-7; 7 bases are shared with TRBD1. This CDR3 spans 14 amino acids. Germline V CDR1 and CDR2: MDHEN, SYDVKM. J was trimmed by 7 bases and V by 7 bases; bases with no gene match: 13. The CDR3 region is CASTTVQGFEEQYF. Written as DNA, the CDR3 is TGTGCCAGCACTACCGTACAGGGGTTCGAAGAGCAGTACTTC.

This clone was detected only a few times. At the DNA level, this CDR3 is encoded by other sequences in the same sample as well. The V call is TRBV27, the J call TRBJ2-3; 10 bases agree with TRBD2. This CDR3 is built from 15 residues. CDR1 and CDR2 (germline): MNHEY, SMNVEV (reference sequence). J was trimmed by 5 bases and V by 3 bases; bases with no gene match: 5. This chain's CDR3 is CASSLSGGAGDTQYF. CDR3 DNA sequence: TGTGCCAGCAGTTTGAGCGGGGGGGCTGGAGATACGCAGTATTTT.

The chain couples TRBV10-1 to TRBJ2-3; TRBD1 might be the D (6 bases). Deletions cut 8 bases from V and 4 bases from J, with 13 bases between. Looked up from germline, CDR1 is WNHNN and CDR2 is SYGVQD (reference sequence). CDR3 length: 13 amino acids. The CDR3 is CASSRGFADTQYF. The CDR3, as DNA: TGCGCCAGCTCCAGGGGTTTCGCAGATACGCAGTATTTT.

The chain uses TRBV7-2 and TRBJ1-5; D gene unclear. The V and J ends lost 6 bases and 0 bases respectively, with 18 bases between them. The CDR3 covers 17 residues. From germline, CDR1 is SGHTA and CDR2 FQGNSA. The CDR3 here is CASSFYSFQYSNQPQHF. CDR3 nucleotide sequence: TGTGCCAGCAGTTTTTACAGCTTCCAATATAGCAATCAGCCCCAGCATTTT. Based on the CDR3 plus reference TRBV7-2 and TRBJ1-5, the full variable domain is GAGVSQSPSNKVTEKGKDVELRCDPISGHTALYWYRQSLGQGLEFLIYFQGNSAPDKSGLPSDRFSAERTGGSVSTLTIQRTQQEDSAVYLCASSFYSFQYSNQPQHFGDGTRLSIL.

This sequence joins TRBV9 and TRBJ2-2, with D possibly being TRBD2 (7 bases). The germline V and J ends were trimmed by 3 bases and 6 bases, with 12 bases remaining between them. CDR1 and CDR2 from the germline V gene are SGDLS and YYNGEE. This CDR3 has 14 residues. This chain's CDR3 is CASSDREGPGELFF. The CDR3, as DNA: TGTGCCAGCAGCGACAGGGAGGGACCCGGGGAGCTGTTTTTT.

The chain recombines TRBV10-3 with TRBJ2-2; maybe TRBD1 (5 bases). Germline-derived CDR1 and CDR2 are ENHRY and SYGVKD. The CDR3 consists of 14 residues. Trimming pared 4 bases from V and 3 bases from J, leaving 9 bases between. This CDR3 reads CAISGSRDTGELFF. For the CDR3, the DNA is TGTGCCATCAGTGGGTCCAGGGACACCGGGGAGCTGTTTTTT.

The V gene is TRBV6-5, the J gene TRBJ2-6, with 7 nucleotides matching TRBD2. The J segment lost 1 base and the V segment lost 6 bases, leaving 0 bases of the junction unmatched. CDR1 MNHEY and CDR2 SVGAGI come from the germline V gene. The CDR3 extends over 14 amino acids. CDR3 protein: CASRRGSGANVLTF. The CDR3 DNA sequence: TGTGCCAGCAGGCGGGGGTCTGGGGCCAACGTCCTGACTTTC.

This clone was seen just once. The chain joins TRBV7-3 to TRBJ2-5, with a weak D call TRBD1 (5 bases). This CDR3 spans 14 amino acids. The ends were cut back, 5 bases at V and 7 bases at J, with 17 bases in the middle. CDR1 is SGHTA and CDR2 is FQGTGA in the germline V gene. The DNA of the CDR3 is TGTGCCAGCAGCCCACCGATGGGGCTGCGGACCCAGTACTTC. The encoded protein is CASSPPMGLRTQYF.

This clone was counted a single time. A read error may produce the germline difference seen at one junction end. This chain connects TRBV5-1 to TRBJ2-7, with D tentatively TRBD2 (7 bases). Germline loops: CDR1 SGHRS, CDR2 YFSETQ. The CDR3 loop spans 16 amino acids. CDR3 DNA: TGCGCCAGCAGGTTGGATCCTTGGGGGGGCCTCTACGAGCAGTACTTC. The encoded protein is CASRLDPWGGLYEQYF.